The 20 T cell receptor beta chains reported below all come from one sample, sequenced in a study of OX40 agonist ivuxolimab in advanced cancers. The protocol was immunoSEQ multiplex PCR, while the TCRdb copy is restricted to in-frame clones and leaves out a portion. The sample yields approximately 68,000 clones, around 82% seen once. The source material was CD4+ or CD8+ T cells sorted from blood, sampled in a trial of the OX40 agonist ivuxolimab. The source of these receptors is an adult with an advanced solid tumor such as melanoma, head and neck, liver or kidney cancer.

V and J are TRBV5-6 and TRBJ2-7; TRBD1 matches at 7 bases. After removal of 4 bases from V and 2 bases from J, the junction contained 18 bases not matched to a gene. The CDR3 contains 18 residues. CDR1 and CDR2 (germline): SGHDT, YYEEEE. The CDR3 loop is CASSPRGKDTGDPYEQYF. CDR3 sequence (DNA): TGTGCCAGCAGCCCCCGAGGAAAAGACACAGGGGATCCCTACGAGCAGTACTTC.

The chain combines TRBV28 with TRBJ1-2; D is undetermined. The germline V and J ends were trimmed by 5 bases and 4 bases, with 17 bases remaining between them. The CDR3 contains 15 residues. Germline V lookup: CDR1 MDHEN, CDR2 SYDVKM. Here the CDR3 reads CASSEPGGPSYGYTF. DNA for the CDR3: TGTGCCAGCAGTGAACCCGGCGGGCCCAGCTATGGCTACACCTTC.

The chain is built from TRBV2 and TRBJ2-5, with 9 bases identical to TRBD1. The germline CDR1 and CDR2 sequences are SNHLY and FYNNEI. V trimming: 5 bases; J trimming: 3 bases; junction bases outside the gene matches: 7. This CDR3 spans 15 amino acids. The CDR3: CASSYLGTGKETQYF. The CDR3 region has the DNA TGTGCCAGCAGTTATCTTGGGACAGGGAAAGAGACCCAGTACTTC.

This chain links TRBV5-6 with TRBJ1-5; TRBD1 matches 7 bases. Germline CDR1 and CDR2: SGHDT and YYEEEE. The CDR3 spans 16 residues. Unmatched junction bases numbered 15, after V lost 3 bases and J lost 9 bases. CDR3 loop: CASSYGTVPSPGPQHF. The DNA for the CDR3 is TGTGCCAGCAGCTATGGGACAGTCCCTTCTCCTGGGCCCCAGCATTTT.

This clone showed up just once. V is TRBV5-1 and J is TRBJ2-7, with D possibly being TRBD1 (6 bases). V was pared by 4 bases and J by 0 bases, with 14 bases between. Looked up from germline, CDR1 is SGHRS and CDR2 is YFSETQ. This CDR3 region has 15 residues. Here the CDR3 reads CASSRGGRSSYEQYF. CDR3 DNA sequence: TGCGCCAGCAGCCGAGGGGGACGTAGCTCCTACGAGCAGTACTTC.

The chain links TRBV15 to TRBJ1-3; D is possibly TRBD1 (6 bases). CDR3 length equals 16 residues. V dropped 1 base and J dropped 1 base, with 11 bases sitting between them. The V gene's germline CDR1 is LNHNV and CDR2 YYDKDF (reference sequence). The CDR3 protein is CATSRAIRGSGNTIYF. The CDR3 nucleotides read TGTGCCACCAGCAGAGCAATCAGGGGATCTGGAAACACCATATATTTT.

This chain uses TRBV19 with TRBJ1-4, with D possibly TRBD1 on 5 matching bases. The CDR3 has 16 amino acids. CDR1 and CDR2 from the germline V gene are LNHDA and SQIVND (reference sequence). Trimming shortened V by 7 bases and J by 3 bases, and 18 bases separated the two germline ends. As DNA, the CDR3 is TGTGCCAGTACCCCGGGCGGCAGGGCGGCTAATGAAAAACTGTTTTTT. This sequence encodes CASTPGGRAANEKLFF.

The chain carries TRBV7-2 and TRBJ2-5; D possibly corresponds to TRBD2 (6 bases). Germline CDR1 SGHTA, CDR2 FQGNSA. The CDR3 totals 13 residues. Trimming shortened V by 4 bases and J by 4 bases, and 10 bases separated the two germline ends. DNA of the CDR3: TGTGCCAGCAGCTGGAGGGGAGTAGAGACCCAGTACTTC. Its protein is CASSWRGVETQYF.

This chain connects TRBV6-6 to TRBJ1-1; 10 bases are a match to TRBD1. Per the germline V gene, CDR1 is MNHNY and CDR2 is SVGAGI (reference sequence). The CDR3 totals 14 residues. After removal of 5 bases from V and 1 base from J, the junction contained 1 base not matched to a gene. CDR3 sequence (DNA): TGTGCCAGCAGTCGGGACAGGGGGAACACTGAAGCTTTCTTT. It translates to CASSRDRGNTEAFF.

This clone has only one observation. CDR3 protein: CASSEGTSRTYEQYF. Here the CDR3 DNA reads TGTGCCAGCAGTGAGGGGACTAGCCGCACCTACGAGCAGTACTTC. The gene calls are TRBV7-2 and TRBJ2-7, with 9 nucleotides matching TRBD2. The CDR3 extends over 15 amino acids. Germline CDR1 and CDR2: SGHTA and FQGNSA. Germline trimming cut 6 bases from V and 2 bases from J; bases unmatched to any gene: 8. Full variable domain (rest looked up from reference TRBV7-2 and TRBJ2-7): GAGVSQSPSNKVTEKGKDVELRCDPISGHTALYWYRQSLGQGLEFLIYFQGNSAPDKSGLPSDRFSAERTGGSVSTLTIQRTQQEDSAVYLCASSEGTSRTYEQYFGPGTRLTVT.

V is TRBV28 and J is TRBJ1-3; no reliable D call. The V gene lost 6 bases and the J gene lost 0 bases, with 15 bases spanning the gap. The germline V gene encodes CDR1 MDHEN and CDR2 SYDVKM. The CDR3 extends over 16 amino acids. DNA of the CDR3: TGTGCCAGCAGCGTATCGGGCCGGAGCTCTGGAAACACCATATATTTT. It specifies CASSVSGRSSGNTIYF.

The gene calls are TRBV27 and TRBJ2-6; 11 bases are shared with TRBD2. The CDR3 has 18 amino acids. Germline loops: CDR1 MNHEY, CDR2 SMNVEV (reference sequence). After removal of 1 base from V and 0 bases from J, the junction contained 2 bases not matched to a gene. The CDR3 DNA reads as TGTGCCAGCAGTTTATTAGCGGGGGGGAGCTCTGGGGCCAACGTCCTGACTTTC. Its protein product is CASSLLAGGSSGANVLTF.

This chain uses TRBV5-3 with TRBJ2-7; TRBD2 matches at 13 bases. TRBV5-3 is identified as an open reading frame with a role that is uncertain. Germline trimming cut 4 bases from V and 3 bases from J; bases unmatched to any gene: 7. The CDR3 is made up of 16 amino acids. The CDR3 DNA follows: TGTGCCAGAAGCGATCCCCGACTAGCGGGAGGCTACGAGCAGTACTTC. Protein product: CARSDPRLAGGYEQYF.

This clone was detected only a few times. The chain recombines TRBV4-3 with TRBJ1-2, with 7 bases that match TRBD1. Germline V gene lookup returns CDR1 LGHNA and CDR2 YSLEER. CDR3 length: 16 residues. V lost 0 bases to trimming and J lost 6 bases; unmatched junction nucleotides: 10. This CDR3 is CASSQDWGEGADGYTF. CDR3 DNA sequence: TGCGCCAGCAGCCAAGATTGGGGAGAGGGGGCGGATGGCTACACCTTC.

The V call is TRBV28, the J call TRBJ1-6; D gene ambiguous. CDR3 length: 19 residues. Trimming removed 2 bases at V and 8 bases at J, with 25 bases between. Per the germline V gene, CDR1 is MDHEN and CDR2 is SYDVKM. CDR3 in amino acids: CASSLSTGLGTLGDSPLHF. The DNA of the CDR3 is TGTGCCAGCAGTTTAAGTACCGGTCTGGGAACCTTAGGAGATTCACCCCTCCACTTT.

V usage is TRBV10-2 and J usage is TRBJ2-6, with D possibly matching TRBD1 (6 bases). Trimming stripped 1 base from V and 4 bases from J, with 8 bases between. Looked up from germline, CDR1 is WSHSY and CDR2 is SAAADI. There are 15 residues in the CDR3. The chain's CDR3 is CASSEWGPGANVLTF. CDR3 nucleotide sequence: TGCGCCAGCAGTGAGTGGGGGCCCGGGGCCAACGTCCTGACTTTC.

The rearrangement uses TRBV20-1 and TRBJ2-3; 7 bases are shared with TRBD2. The CDR3 has 11 amino acids. Germline CDR1 is DFQATT and CDR2 is SNEGSKA (reference sequence). The CDR3 nucleotides read TGCAGGGCGGGAGTTACAGATACGCAGTATTTT. Protein: CRAGVTDTQYF.

The rearrangement joins TRBV4-3 to TRBJ2-4; D possibly corresponds to TRBD1 (6 bases). Germline CDR1 reads LGHNA; CDR2 reads YSLEER. Between the trimmed V and J ends, which lost 4 bases and 6 bases, there was a span of 13 bases. There are 14 residues in the CDR3. The CDR3 is CASSLGGSRNIQYF. The CDR3 DNA follows: TGCGCCAGCAGCCTTGGGGGCAGCCGAAACATTCAGTACTTC.

This clone has a handful of counts. The chain joins TRBV7-3 to TRBJ2-2, with D unclear. With 5 bases removed from V and 1 base from J, the gap between germline ends came to 8 bases. Germline V CDR1 and CDR2: SGHTA, FQGTGA. This CDR3 has 14 residues. CDR3 sequence reads: CASSHYLNTGELFF. The DNA of the CDR3 is TGTGCCAGCAGCCATTACTTGAACACCGGGGAGCTGTTTTTT. Full variable domain (rest looked up from reference TRBV7-3 and TRBJ2-2): GAGVSQTPSNKVTEKGKYVELRCDPISGHTALYWYRQSLGQGPEFLIYFQGTGAADDSGLPNDRFFAVRPEGSVSTLKIQRTERGDSAVYLCASSHYLNTGELFFGEGSRLTVL.

The rearrangement joins TRBV19 to TRBJ2-3, with a possible D match to TRBD1 (7 bases). Germline CDR1 LNHDA, CDR2 SQIVND (reference sequence). Trimming left V 9 bases short and J 4 bases short, with 20 bases between. The CDR3 spans 15 residues. CDR3 DNA sequence: TGTGCCAGCCGGAGGGACAGCCTTCTCGCAGATACGCAGTATTTT. Translated: CASRRDSLLADTQYF.